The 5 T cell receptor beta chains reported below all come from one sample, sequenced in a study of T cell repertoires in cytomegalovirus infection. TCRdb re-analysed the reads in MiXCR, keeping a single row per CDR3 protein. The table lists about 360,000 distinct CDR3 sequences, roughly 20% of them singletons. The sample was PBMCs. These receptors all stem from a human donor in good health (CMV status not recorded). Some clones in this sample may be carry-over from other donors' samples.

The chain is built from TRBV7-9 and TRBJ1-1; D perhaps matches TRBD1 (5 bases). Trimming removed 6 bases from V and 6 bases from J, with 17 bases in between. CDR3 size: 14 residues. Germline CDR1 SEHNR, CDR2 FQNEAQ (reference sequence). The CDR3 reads CASRGTGRVAEAFF. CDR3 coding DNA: TGTGCCAGCAGGGGGACGGGGCGAGTTGCTGAAGCTTTCTTT.

Here the CDR3 DNA reads TGTGCCAGCAGCTTTTCGACAGTCTCTGGAAACACCATATATTTT. Translating it yields CASSFSTVSGNTIYF. The V gene is TRBV7-2, the J gene TRBJ1-3, with D perhaps TRBD1 (5 bases). Germline CDR1 SGHTA, CDR2 FQGNSA. The V and J ends lost 3 bases and 0 bases respectively, with 9 bases between them. The CDR3 covers 15 residues.

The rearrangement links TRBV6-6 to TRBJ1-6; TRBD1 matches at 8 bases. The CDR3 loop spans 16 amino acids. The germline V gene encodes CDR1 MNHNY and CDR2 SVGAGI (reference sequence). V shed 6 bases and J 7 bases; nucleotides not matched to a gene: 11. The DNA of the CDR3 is TGTGCCAGCAGCCCCGGACAGGGTCTTCTAAATTCACCCCTCCACTTT. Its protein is CASSPGQGLLNSPLHF.

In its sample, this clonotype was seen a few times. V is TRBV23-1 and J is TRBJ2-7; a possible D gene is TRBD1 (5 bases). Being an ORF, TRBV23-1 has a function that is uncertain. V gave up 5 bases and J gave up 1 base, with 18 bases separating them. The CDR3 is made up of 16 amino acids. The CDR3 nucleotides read TGCGCCAGCAGTACCCTGGACATCATTAAGTCCTACGAGCAGTACTTC. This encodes CASSTLDIIKSYEQYF.

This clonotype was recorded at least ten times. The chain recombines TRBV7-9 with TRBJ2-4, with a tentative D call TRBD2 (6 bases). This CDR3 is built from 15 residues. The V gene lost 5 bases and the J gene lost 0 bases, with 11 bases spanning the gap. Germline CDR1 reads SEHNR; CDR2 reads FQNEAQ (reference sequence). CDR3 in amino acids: CASSRPGLAKNIQYF. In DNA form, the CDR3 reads TGTGCCAGCAGCCGACCGGGACTAGCCAAAAACATTCAGTACTTC.